This record concerns one T cell receptor beta chain sequence. What it recognizes is unknown. This sample is drawn from a study of T cell responses to AZD1222 COVID-19 vaccine. Study in general: Pooling of second doses given at about 4 or about 12 weeks was done.

CDR1 is SEHNR and CDR2 is FQNEAQ in the germline V gene (reference sequence). This CDR3 contains 14 residues. Trimming took 5 bases from V and 6 from J, leaving 13 bases between them. Whole-study findings and limits: Among vaccine-associated CD4 TCRs, coverage spanned spike, with dominance at 160-218 and 743-854. Just a handful of AZD1222 recipients tested seropositive at baseline. Females made up more of the donors, who were largely white British, and clonal diversity may have come out too low.

Generated by immunoSEQ multiplex PCR, the TCRdb table keeps only in-frame clones and is missing some. The sample lists under 110,000 clones, 86% seen once, with more than 1.2% in the top ten. The sequencing here drew on peripheral blood, taken on day 0 of AZD1222 vaccination. The TCR was taken from an adult in good health. This chain uses TRBV7-9 with TRBJ1-4; no definite D call. This CDR3 reads CASSRYGSDEKLFF. CDR3 bases: TGTGCCAGCAGCAGATATGGATCCGATGAAAAACTGTTTTTT.